A selection of T cell receptor beta chains follows, all from one sample in a study of control samples from healthy donors and cancer patients. Data came from immunoSEQ multiplex PCR; TCRdb stores just in-frame clones and leaves some out. The sample holds over 100,000 clones, roughly 90% seen once. Material for sequencing was blood. The origin of the receptors is a man aged 18-30 years in good health. Each CDR3 is given with its conserved first and last residue. D genes are given only for firm matches. Size values are once, few and many counts, or a class for expanded clones, and some rows have none.

.	.	TRBV6-6	TRBJ1-5	TGTGCCAGCAGGGTTAAGGGGGGTATTCAGCCCCAGCATTTT	CASRVKGGIQPQHF
.	.	TRBV12-3/TRBV12-4	TRBJ2-7	TGTGCCAGCACCCCGCGTGGGTTCTACGAGCAGTACTTC	CASTPRGFYEQYF
.	.	TRBV10-2	TRBJ1-1	TGCGCCAGCAGTGAGACAGGGAACAGTGAAGCTTTCTTT	CASSETGNSEAFF
TRBD1	.	TRBV30	TRBJ2-3	TGTGCCTGGGGGTGGACAGGGGGAACAGATACGCAGTATTTT	CAWGWTGGTDTQYF
.	.	TRBV11-2	TRBJ1-1	TGTGCCAGCAGCAGCGGGGCAGGGTTCACGGACACTGAAGCTTTCTTT	CASSSGAGFTDTEAFF
.	.	TRBV19	TRBJ2-3	TGTGCCAGTAGTACCACTAGCACCGATACGCAGTATTTT	CASSTTSTDTQYF
TRBD2	.	TRBV7-3	TRBJ2-3	TGTGCCAGCAGCTTGGTCGCGGGGGGCCCCTCAGATACGCAGTATTTT	CASSLVAGGPSDTQYF
TRBD1	.	TRBV12-3/TRBV12-4	TRBJ1-2	TGTGCCAGCAGCCCGGGACAGGGGGTTGGCTACACCTTC	CASSPGQGVGYTF
TRBD1	.	TRBV2	TRBJ2-1	TGTGCCAGCATGGACAGGGCCTCCTACAATGAGCAGTTCTTC	CASMDRASYNEQFF
TRBD2	few	TRBV3-1/TRBV3-2	TRBJ2-7	TGTGCCAGCAGCCAAGAGCGGAGACTAGCGGGGGGCCGACTTGGCGAGCAGTACTTC	CASSQERRLAGGRLGEQYF
.	.	TRBV5-1	TRBJ1-1	TGCGCCAGCAGCTTGGGCAGGGACACTGAAGCTTTCTTT	CASSLGRDTEAFF
.	.	TRBV5-6	TRBJ1-1	TGTGCCAGCAGCTCGACAGGCGACGCTGGTTACACTGAAGCTTTCTTT	CASSSTGDAGYTEAFF
TRBD1	.	TRBV29-1	TRBJ2-1	TGCAGCGACCGGATGGGACAGGGGGCAGATGAGCAGTTCTTC	CSDRMGQGADEQFF
TRBD1	.	TRBV28	TRBJ1-5	TGTGCCAGCAGCTGGACAGGGGTGAACAATCAGCCCCAGCATTTT	CASSWTGVNNQPQHF
TRBD1	few	TRBV25-1	TRBJ1-1	TGTGCCAGCATAGGACAGGGGAAAGCTTTCTTT	CASIGQGKAFF
.	.	TRBV5-1	TRBJ2-3	TGCGCCAGCAGCTTCGGGCTAGCGACAGATACGCAGTATTTT	CASSFGLATDTQYF